This is a list of T cell receptor beta chains from one sample in a study of identical twins. TCRdb re-called the 5' RACE reads with MiXCR, one entry per CDR3 protein. Counted here are about 340,000 distinct CDR3 sequences, roughly 9% occurring once; the ten biggest clones make up 8.5% to 10%. Sequencing input: naive T cells sorted from blood. These receptors were collected from a woman between 45 and 65 years old in good health. The CDR3 runs from the conserved cysteine through the conserved F or W. The order of the fields is V gene, CDR3 protein.

>TRBV5-1
CASKAGKETQYF
>TRBV6-5
CAIRDTVSYEQYF
>TRBV12-3/TRBV12-4
CASSSRQGANNEQFF
>TRBV7-8
CASSFGLVGYEQYF
>TRBV11-2
CASSLLRGEGGDTQYF
>TRBV12-3/TRBV12-4
CASSLAHSHEQFF
>TRBV27
CASAGTGYNEQFF
>TRBV5-1
CASSAGLQSYNEQFF
>TRBV12-3/TRBV12-4
CASSPSGRLREQYF
>TRBV4-1
CASSQEDPTVISYNEQFF
>TRBV24-1
CATSEGTGELFF
>TRBV10-3
CAISPGAGEQYF
>TRBV5-1
CASSLLQGDNEQFF
>TRBV7-9
CASSSEGGRGPLGNEQFF
>TRBV5-1
CASSVGGGQPQHF
>TRBV5-1
CASSLTGRQRTDTQYF
>TRBV5-1
CASSLSGPHNEQFF
>TRBV24-1
CPLREQYF
>TRBV10-3
CAISDPGGFGNTIYF
>TRBV11-2
CASSLADLRIGIPASEQYF
>TRBV10-2
CASSEFIAFGTQYF
>TRBV18
CASSPKLAGGSWNTEAFF
>TRBV12-3/TRBV12-4
CASIIGRLISYNEQFF
>TRBV2
CASSEFTNLGHEQFF
>TRBV12-3/TRBV12-4
CASSGQFNSPLHF
>TRBV29-1
CSGGAINEQYF
>TRBV29-1
CSATGDLNTEAFF
>TRBV7-6
CASGYGDSTNYGYTF
>TRBV7-8
CASSPPVWGPSNEKLFF
>TRBV24-1
CATSDRVPRDTGELFF